The 21 T cell receptor beta chains given below trace back to one sample, sequenced in a study of beta chain features in type 1 diabetes (dated by TCRdb to between 2017 and 2018). Libraries were made using the immunoSEQ multiplex PCR assay. The High Capacity cDNA Reverse Transcription Kit was used to reverse transcribe all of the isolated RNA, meaning that expressed TCRB transcripts were what got sequenced. The source is immuneACCESS, and TCRdb retained only in-frame sequences with V and J called. Part of the clones is not carried over; for the studies checked, unresolved V genes explain less than half of this, and the remainder is unexplained. Here the sample has about 110,000 clones; 30% to 40% occur a single time. The ten largest clonotypes hold 0.065% of the sample. Sequencing input: stem cell memory CD4+ T cells from blood. Sample cell subset or site, as interpreted from the label and publication: stem cell-like memory CD4+ T cells. These receptors were obtained from a woman between 18 and 29 years old in good health.

The rearrangement joins TRBV5-1 to TRBJ2-1; 8 bases line up with TRBD2. The CDR3 is 16 residues long. Per germline, CDR1 SGHRS and CDR2 YFSETQ. V lost 1 base, J lost 0 bases, and 3 bases stayed unmatched. CDR3 protein: CASSLREGSSYNEQFF. For the CDR3, the DNA is TGCGCCAGCAGCTTGCGGGAGGGGAGCTCCTACAATGAGCAGTTCTTC.

This clone was detected only a few times. V and J are TRBV9 and TRBJ2-1; TRBD2 might be the D (5 bases). V lost 0 bases to trimming and J lost 0 bases, with 13 bases between them. The germline gives CDR1 SGDLS, CDR2 YYNGEE. The CDR3 has 17 amino acids. Here the CDR3 DNA reads TGTGCCAGCAGCGTAGACCCTAGCCTTAGCTCCTACAATGAGCAGTTCTTC. It codes for CASSVDPSLSSYNEQFF. Filled out from reference TRBV9 and TRBJ2-1, the complete variable domain reads DSGVTQTPKHLITATGQRVTLRCSPRSGDLSVYWYQQSLDQGLQFLIQYYNGEERAKGNILERFSAQQFPDLHSELNLSSLELGDSALYFCASSVDPSLSSYNEQFFGPGTRLTVL.

J is TRBJ1-1 and V is TRBV29-1, with TRBD1 matching 7 bases. Trimming took 5 bases from V and 0 from J; bases not matched to a gene: 6. CDR1 is SQVTM and CDR2 is ANQGSEA in the germline V gene. The CDR3 extends over 14 amino acids. DNA of the CDR3: TGCAGCGTTTTTCGGACAGGCGTGAACACTGAAGCTTTCTTT. It codes for CSVFRTGVNTEAFF.

In regard to this clone: A much larger clone lies one base from this, so it may be a read error. The chain recombines TRBV5-8 with TRBJ1-2; no clear D gene. Trimming removed 1 base at V and 2 bases at J, with 6 bases between. The germline V gene encodes CDR1 SGHTS and CDR2 YDEGEE. The CDR3 covers 13 residues. The CDR3, as DNA: TGTGCCAGCAGCTTGAGGAGGAACTATGGCTACACCTTC. This encodes CASSLRRNYGYTF.

The chain links TRBV29-1 to TRBJ2-5, with TRBD2 matching 12 bases. This CDR3 contains 17 residues. Trimming cost V 0 bases and J 5 bases; bases outside gene matches: 10. Germline-derived CDR1 and CDR2 are SQVTM and ANQGSEA. CDR3 DNA: TGCAGCGTTGAAGACGATGGGTGGCTAGCGGGGGGGGAGACCCAGTACTTC. This gives the protein CSVEDDGWLAGGETQYF.

The V gene is TRBV18, the J gene TRBJ2-1; TRBD2 agrees at 15 bases. Germline V gives CDR1 KGHSH, CDR2 LQKENI. This CDR3 region has 16 residues. Trimming at V came to 0 bases and at J to 8 bases, leaving 2 bases not matched to a gene. The CDR3 DNA follows: TGTGCCAGCTCACCACCGGGACTAGCGGGAGGCTATGAGCAGTTCTTC. This translates into CASSPPGLAGGYEQFF.

The rearrangement links TRBV7-9 to TRBJ2-4; maybe TRBD1 (5 bases). The CDR3 sequence is 16 residues long. V was trimmed by 1 base and J by 6 bases, leaving 16 bases between them. Germline V CDR1 and CDR2: SEHNR, FQNEAQ (reference sequence). The CDR3 bases are TGTGCCAGCAGCTTAGGGATGTCGACAGTCCGAAACATTCAGTACTTC. The encoded protein is CASSLGMSTVRNIQYF.

This clone has just a few counts. The V gene is TRBV7-9, the J gene TRBJ2-7; 9 bases agree with TRBD2. Germline V CDR1 and CDR2: SEHNR, FQNEAQ (reference sequence). The CDR3 runs to 15 residues. The ends lost 4 bases at V and 6 bases at J; junction bases unmatched: 10. In nucleotides, the CDR3 is TGTGCCAGCAGCTACCGTAGCGGGAGTGGTAGCGAGCAGTACTTC. It is translated as CASSYRSGSGSEQYF.

The V call is TRBV2, the J call TRBJ1-1; D possibly corresponds to TRBD1 (5 bases). Trimming stripped 4 bases from V and 7 bases from J, with 13 bases between. This CDR3 spans 13 amino acids. The germline gives CDR1 SNHLY, CDR2 FYNNEI. The CDR3 loop is CASSATAPSEAFF. The CDR3 DNA sequence: TGTGCCAGCAGTGCGACAGCCCCCAGTGAAGCTTTCTTT. Variable domain in full (rest from reference TRBV2 and TRBJ1-1): EPEVTQTPSHQVTQMGQEVILRCVPISNHLYFYWYRQILGQKVEFLVSFYNNEISEKSEIFDDQFSVERPDGSNFTLKIRSTKLEDSAMYFCASSATAPSEAFFGQGTRLTVV.

This clone occurred a few times. This chain uses TRBV30 with TRBJ2-4; 13 nucleotides match TRBD2. The CDR3 length is 15 residues. V was clipped by 2 bases and J by 15 bases; unmatched bases: 13. Germline values: CDR1 GTSNPN, CDR2 SVGIG (reference sequence). The CDR3 region is CAWSFSGLAGTSRYF. The CDR3 DNA sequence: TGTGCCTGGAGTTTCTCGGGACTAGCGGGAACGAGTCGGTACTTC.

J is TRBJ2-3 and V is TRBV4-2; D gene ambiguous. The CDR3 is made up of 14 amino acids. The V and J ends lost 0 bases and 10 bases respectively, with 14 bases between them. The germline V gene encodes CDR1 LGHNA and CDR2 YNFKEQ. The CDR3, as DNA: TGTGCCAGCAGCCAAGAGGGCCCCTTTACTGCGCAGTATTTT. Translation: CASSQEGPFTAQYF.

CDR3 nucleotides: TGTGCCAGCAGCCTCAGACAGGGGATACGCTCCACAGATACGCAGTATTTT. Translation: CASSLRQGIRSTDTQYF. V and J are TRBV11-2 and TRBJ2-3, with 8 bases matching TRBD1. The V gene end was trimmed by 5 bases and the J gene end by 2 bases; junction bases not matched to a gene: 12. The germline gives CDR1 SGHAT, CDR2 FQNNGV. The CDR3 has 17 amino acids.

This clone was found a few times. The sample has other DNA sequences that encode this CDR3 too. This chain uses TRBV28 with TRBJ2-7; no definite D call. The CDR3 covers 13 residues. CDR1 MDHEN and CDR2 SYDVKM come from the germline V gene. V was trimmed by 3 bases and J by 0 bases, leaving 6 bases between them. CDR3 nucleotides: TGTGCCAGCAGTTTTCGGGTCTCCTACGAGCAGTACTTC. Encoded protein: CASSFRVSYEQYF.

CDR3 nucleotides: TGCGCCAGCAGCCTGGAGAGGGACACTGAAGCTTTCTTT. Translating gives CASSLERDTEAFF. The chain combines TRBV5-1 with TRBJ1-1; D ambiguous. CDR3 size: 13 residues. CDR1 SGHRS and CDR2 YFSETQ come from the germline V gene. V lost 4 bases and J 3 bases, leaving 10 bases between the germline ends.

The chain combines TRBV18 with TRBJ2-5; D perhaps matches TRBD2 (6 bases). The CDR3 contains 15 residues. The V end lost 3 bases, the J end lost 2 bases, and 13 bases lay between the germline ends. CDR1 KGHSH and CDR2 LQKENI come from the germline V gene. CDR3: CASSPKRVSQETQYF. The CDR3 nucleotides are TGTGCCAGCTCACCCAAGCGGGTGAGTCAAGAGACCCAGTACTTC.

The V and J genes are TRBV2 and TRBJ2-1; TRBD2 agrees at 10 bases. The V gene end was trimmed by 0 bases and the J gene end by 1 base; junction bases not matched to a gene: 9. The CDR3 spans 19 residues. Germline-derived CDR1 and CDR2 are SNHLY and FYNNEI. CDR3 DNA sequence: TGTGCCAGCAGTGAAGCGAGACTAGCGGGCATAATTTCCTACAATGAGCAGTTCTTC. Translation: CASSEARLAGIISYNEQFF.

The chain links TRBV7-2 to TRBJ2-7, with a weak D call TRBD2 (5 bases). Trimming shortened V by 2 bases and J by 2 bases, and 10 bases separated the two germline ends. Germline values: CDR1 SGHTA, CDR2 FQGNSA. The CDR3 is 14 residues long. This CDR3 reads CASSLREFTYEQYF. The DNA of the CDR3 is TGTGCCAGCAGCTTAAGGGAGTTTACCTACGAGCAGTACTTC.

The chain is built from TRBV5-4 and TRBJ2-7; 8 bases are a match to TRBD2. CDR3 length: 17 residues. V dropped 4 bases and J dropped 0; count of bases not matched to a gene: 12. CDR1 is SGHNT and CDR2 is YYREEE in the germline V gene (reference sequence). This chain's CDR3 is CASSRLTGGRSSYEQYF. In DNA, the CDR3 is TGTGCCAGCAGCCGGCTCACCGGCGGGAGGAGCTCCTACGAGCAGTACTTC.

This clone was detected a few times. The chain carries TRBV18 and TRBJ2-7, with a weak D call TRBD2 (6 bases). Germline CDR1 is KGHSH and CDR2 is LQKENI. V was shortened by 2 bases and J by 6 bases, with 17 bases between the two germline ends. The CDR3 consists of 15 residues. The CDR3, as DNA: TGTGCCAGCTCACCATACGACAGAGGCGGGACCGAGCAGTACTTC. It encodes CASSPYDRGGTEQYF.

This clone was counted a few times. The chain is built from TRBV28 and TRBJ2-4, with 8 bases that match TRBD1. Germline trimming cut 2 bases from V and 0 bases from J; bases unmatched to any gene: 15. The CDR3 length is 20 residues. Germline V CDR1 and CDR2: MDHEN, SYDVKM. For the CDR3, the DNA is TGTGCCAGCAGTTTAGCCAGGGGGCAAAGAAGCGGCTCAGCCAAAAACATTCAGTACTTC. As protein: CASSLARGQRSGSAKNIQYF.

The V gene is TRBV28, the J gene TRBJ2-7; TRBD1 is a possible D gene (5 bases). Germline V gives CDR1 MDHEN, CDR2 SYDVKM. V was pared by 7 bases and J by 1 base, with 8 bases between. The CDR3 contains 12 residues. The CDR3 loop is CASKGLSYEQYF. The CDR3 coding sequence is TGTGCCAGCAAGGGGCTATCCTACGAGCAGTACTTC.